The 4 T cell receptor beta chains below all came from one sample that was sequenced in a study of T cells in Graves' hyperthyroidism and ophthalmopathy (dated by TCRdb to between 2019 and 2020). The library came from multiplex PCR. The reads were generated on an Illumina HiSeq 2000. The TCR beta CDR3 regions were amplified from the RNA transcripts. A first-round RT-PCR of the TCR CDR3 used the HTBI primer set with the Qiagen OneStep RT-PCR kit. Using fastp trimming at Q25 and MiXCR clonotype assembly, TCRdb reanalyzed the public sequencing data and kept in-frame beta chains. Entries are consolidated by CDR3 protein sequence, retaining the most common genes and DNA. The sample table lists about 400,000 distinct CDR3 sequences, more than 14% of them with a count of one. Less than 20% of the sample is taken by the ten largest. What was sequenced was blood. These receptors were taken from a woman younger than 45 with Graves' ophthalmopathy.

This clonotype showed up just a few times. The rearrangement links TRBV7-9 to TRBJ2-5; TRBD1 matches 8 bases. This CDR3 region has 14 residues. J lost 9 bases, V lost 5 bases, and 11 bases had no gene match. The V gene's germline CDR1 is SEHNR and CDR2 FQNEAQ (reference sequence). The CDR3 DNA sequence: TGTGCCAGCAGCCGTGGGACAGGCGCGGAGGCCCAGTACTTC. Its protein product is CASSRGTGAEAQYF. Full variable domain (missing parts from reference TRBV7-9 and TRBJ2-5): DTGVSQNPRHKITKRGQNVTFRCDPISEHNRLYWYRQTLGQGPEFLTYFQNEAQLEKSRLLSDRFSAERPKGSFSTLEIQRTEQGDSAMYLCASSRGTGAEAQYFGPGTRLLVL.

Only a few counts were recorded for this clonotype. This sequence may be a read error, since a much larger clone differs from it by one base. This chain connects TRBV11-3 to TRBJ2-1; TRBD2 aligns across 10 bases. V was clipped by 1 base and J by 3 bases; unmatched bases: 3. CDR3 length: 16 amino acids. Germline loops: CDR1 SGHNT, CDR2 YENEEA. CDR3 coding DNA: TGTGCCAGCAGCTTAGTCCCTAGCGGGGGCTACAATGAGCAGTTCTTC. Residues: CASSLVPSGGYNEQFF.

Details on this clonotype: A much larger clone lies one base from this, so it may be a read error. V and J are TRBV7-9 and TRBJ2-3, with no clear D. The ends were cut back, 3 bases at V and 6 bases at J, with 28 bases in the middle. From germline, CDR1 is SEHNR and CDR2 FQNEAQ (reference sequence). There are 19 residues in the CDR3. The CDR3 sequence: CASSFLASPGRNSWDTQYF. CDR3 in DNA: TGTGCCAGCAGCTTTTTGGCTTCACCAGGTCGGAACTCGTGGGATACGCAGTATTTT.

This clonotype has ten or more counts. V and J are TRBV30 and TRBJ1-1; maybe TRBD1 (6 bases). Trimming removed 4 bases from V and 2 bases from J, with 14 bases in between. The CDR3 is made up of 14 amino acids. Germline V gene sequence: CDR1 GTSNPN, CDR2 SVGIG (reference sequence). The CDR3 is CAWKGGVSNTEAFF. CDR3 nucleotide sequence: TGTGCCTGGAAAGGGGGGGTGAGCAACACTGAAGCTTTCTTT.